This passage covers 2 T cell receptor beta chains from one sample sequenced in a study of T cell changes during pregnancy in multiple sclerosis. Sequencing used immunoSEQ multiplex PCR; TCRdb keeps in-frame clones, though not all of them. The data contain approximately 50,000 clones, 80% to 95% of them singletons. The sample here was CD4+ T cells from peripheral blood mononuclear cells, taken after pregnancy. These receptors all stem from a female donor with multiple sclerosis, enrolled in a pregnancy study.

V gene TRBV5-8 combines with J gene TRBJ2-1; unclear D gene. V was clipped by 1 base and J by 9 bases, with 8 bases between them. This CDR3 region has 12 residues. Germline loops: CDR1 SGHTS, CDR2 YDEGEE. The CDR3 coding sequence is TGTGCCAGCAGCTTGTTGCGCGGTGAGCAGTTCTTC. Its translation: CASSLLRGEQFF.

The V gene is TRBV4-2, the J gene TRBJ2-7; a weak D match, TRBD1 (6 bases). Germline-derived CDR1 and CDR2 are LGHNA and YNFKEQ. This CDR3 contains 13 residues. Trimming pared 4 bases from V and 4 bases from J, leaving 11 bases between. CDR3 protein: CASSREQGYEQYF. The CDR3 nucleotides are TGTGCCAGCAGCCGAGAACAGGGTTACGAGCAGTACTTC.